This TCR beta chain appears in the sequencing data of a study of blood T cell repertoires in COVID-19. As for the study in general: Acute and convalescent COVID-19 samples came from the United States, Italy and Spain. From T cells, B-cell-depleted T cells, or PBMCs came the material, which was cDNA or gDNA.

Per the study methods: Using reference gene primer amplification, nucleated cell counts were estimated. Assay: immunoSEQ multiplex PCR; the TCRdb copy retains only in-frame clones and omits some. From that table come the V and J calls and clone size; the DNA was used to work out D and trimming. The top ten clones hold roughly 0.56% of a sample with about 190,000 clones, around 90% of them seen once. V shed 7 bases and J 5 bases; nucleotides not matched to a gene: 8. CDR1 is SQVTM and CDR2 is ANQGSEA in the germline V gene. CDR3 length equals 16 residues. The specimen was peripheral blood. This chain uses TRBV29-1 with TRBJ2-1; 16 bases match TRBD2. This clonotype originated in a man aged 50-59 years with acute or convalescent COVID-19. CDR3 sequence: CSAPGTSGGDHNEQFF. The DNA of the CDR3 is TGCAGCGCTCCCGGGACTAGCGGGGGGGACCACAATGAGCAGTTCTTC.